This section outlines one T cell receptor (beta chain) sequence together with its context. The CDR3 length is 15 residues. Germline V lookup: CDR1 SNHLY, CDR2 FYNNEI. Trimming took off 6 bases at V and 2 bases at J, with 14 bases between the two ends. The data were obtained in a study of blood T cell repertoires in COVID-19. Study summary: Samples taken during acute and convalescent COVID-19 were collected in the United States, Italy and Spain.

In the authors' methods: Reference gene primer amplification gave nucleated cell count estimates. Assay: immunoSEQ multiplex PCR; the TCRdb copy retains only in-frame clones and omits some. That table supplies the V and J calls and clone size; D and trimming were determined from the DNA. Found here are almost 50,000 clones, around 83% of them singletons; the top ten hold 1.5% to 2%. The rearrangement joins TRBV2 to TRBJ1-5, with D maybe TRBD1 (5 bases). The specimen was peripheral blood. The TCR was taken from a middle-aged man with acute or convalescent COVID-19. DNA for the CDR3: TGTGCCAGCAGGTTCCAGGGCGTTGGCAATCAGCCCCAGCATTTT. Amino acids: CASRFQGVGNQPQHF.